This T cell receptor beta chain was found in a study of T cell repertoires in cytomegalovirus infection. Study-level results: Identification of carriers of CMV plus the relevant HLA was performed using cumulative public TCR beta family frequency. HLA-C-restricted, CMV-specific TCR beta clonotypes were dominant ex vivo.

TCRdb independently ran MiXCR on the reads; one entry per CDR3 protein. The sample includes about 900,000 distinct CDR3 sequences, approximately 31% seen only once; the top ten take 13%. Turning to this clonotype: Antigen unknown.

Germline assignment: CDR1 MNHEY and CDR2 SMNVEV (reference sequence). The V end lost 4 bases, the J end lost 0 bases, and 12 bases lay between the germline ends. The CDR3 spans 16 residues. This specimen was cultured CD8+ T cells from PBMCs, taken from culture after CMV antigen stimulation. V usage is TRBV27 and J usage is TRBJ1-4, with D unclear. The sequence was obtained from a human donor in good health (CMV status not recorded). Some clones in this sample may be carry-over from other donors' samples. The CDR3 DNA is TGTGCCAGCAGTTCTTGGATGGGGTCAACTAATGAAAAACTGTTTTTT. Encoded protein: CASSSWMGSTNEKLFF. Variable domain in full (rest from reference TRBV27 and TRBJ1-4): EAQVTQNPRYLITVTGKKLTVTCSQNMNHEYMSWYRQDPGLGLRQIYYSMNVEVTDKGDVPEGYKVSRKEKRNFPLILESPSPNQTSLYFCASSSWMGSTNEKLFFGSGTQLSVL.